This TCR beta chain was obtained from a study of memory CD4+ T cells and cytomegalovirus serostatus. About the research overall: Of the healthy Belgian adults, several were CMV seropositive and 20 to 30 seronegative.

Germline CDR1 is SGDLS and CDR2 is YYNGEE. CDR3 length: 13 amino acids. Trimming pared 1 base from V and 10 bases from J, leaving 11 bases between. Points on this clone: Its specificity is unknown.

Whole-study results and caveats: Each of 60 to 80 CMV-associated TCRbeta sequences occurred in one to five individuals.

This table comes from immunoSEQ multiplex PCR, and its TCRdb copy is limited to in-frame clones, with some not included. The sample lists just under 60,000 clones; about 81% were seen once. Single viable CD3+CD4+CD8-CD45RO+ cells were sorted as the memory CD4+ T cells. Serostatus was set by detecting CMV pp150, pp28, p38, p52 IgG. The source is an adult in good health and CMV-seronegative. The sequenced material came from memory CD4+ T cells from blood. V is TRBV9 and J is TRBJ1-4; D remains ambiguous. CDR3 DNA: TGTGCCAGCAGCGTATTCCGGGAGGGAAAACTGTTTTTT. Translating gives CASSVFREGKLFF.